This TCR beta chain was recorded in a study of shared clonotypes between healthy human individuals. Study at large: Researchers assigned three CD4 naive, three CD4 memory, two CD8 naive and one CD8 memory plate to each donor.

The CDR3 has 11 residues. V lost 3 bases and J lost 6, with 6 bases in between. Germline CDR1 SGHDN, CDR2 FVKESK. Splitting of each subset's genomic DNA was done evenly across several immunoSEQ plates. Method: immunoSEQ multiplex PCR; TCRdb's copy keeps in-frame clones and lacks some. Found here are approximately 320,000 clones, around 87% of them singletons; the top ten hold 15% to 20%. Comments on this clone: Its antigen is unknown.

Broader study findings: Genetic and exposure-history diversity was limited by the few donors.

The chain is built from TRBV14 and TRBJ2-7; D unclear. This receptor was obtained from a man younger than 35 in good health. Sequenced: memory CD8+ T cells sorted from blood. Indicated subset: CD45RO+ cells pooled with CCR7-negative TemRA cells. The CDR3 nucleotides are TGTGCCAGCAGCCATAGTCTCGAGCAGTACTTC. This sequence encodes CASSHSLEQYF.